This TCR beta chain is drawn from a study of blood T cell repertoires in COVID-19. This CDR3 spans 17 amino acids. The germline V gene has CDR1 MNHEY and CDR2 SMNVEV (reference sequence). The trim removed 5 bases at V and 1 base at J, leaving 8 bases unmatched. Sequencing was performed with immunoSEQ multiplex PCR; in TCRdb, only in-frame clones are kept and a portion is missing. Among 110,000 to 150,000 clones listed, around 87% were seen once. The genes are TRBV27 and TRBJ2-2, with 9 nucleotides matching TRBD1. Sequences were obtained from peripheral blood. The clonotype comes from a human donor in a cohort sampled during active COVID-19. As DNA, the CDR3 is TGTGCCAGCAGTCCTAGGGGGACAGGGAGGAACACCGGGGAGCTGTTTTTT. Amino acids: CASSPRGTGRNTGELFF.